What follows describes a single T cell receptor beta chain. This record belongs to a study of OX40 agonist ivuxolimab in advanced cancers. Sequencing used immunoSEQ multiplex PCR; TCRdb keeps in-frame clones, though not all of them. Of 100,000 to 130,000 clones listed, approximately 90% are singletons. Per the germline V gene, CDR1 is MNHEY and CDR2 is SVGAGI. V shed 6 bases and J 3 bases; nucleotides not matched to a gene: 7. The CDR3 spans 14 residues. This clonotype was sampled from an adult with an advanced solid tumor such as melanoma, head and neck, liver or kidney cancer. Specimen: CD4+ or CD8+ T cells sorted from blood, collected in a trial of the OX40 agonist ivuxolimab. This chain joins TRBV6-5 and TRBJ2-7, with TRBD1 identical over 8 bases. CDR3 DNA: TGTGCCAGCAGGGCCAGGGGGCGGGGCTACGAGCAGTACTTC. Encoded protein: CASRARGRGYEQYF.